This entry features one T cell receptor beta chain sequence. The data belong to a study of shared clonotypes between healthy human individuals. Germline V gene lookup returns CDR1 ENHRY and CDR2 SYGVKD. Trimming took 2 bases from V and 6 from J; bases not matched to a gene: 9. This CDR3 is built from 16 residues. How the authors handled the data: Junction-only sequences without quality scores came from ImmunoSEQ, so filtering differed. The method was immunoSEQ multiplex PCR; TCRdb's version includes in-frame clones alone and lacks a portion of them. V and J calls and clone size are as listed in that table; D and trimming were resolved from the DNA. Of fewer than 600,000 clones listed, around 78% are singletons.

The source material was PBMCs. The chain is built from TRBV10-3 and TRBJ2-3, with TRBD2 matching 9 bases. The sequence was obtained from a woman in her thirties or forties in good health. Some clones in this sample may be carry-over from other donors' samples. DNA of the CDR3: TGTGCCATCAGTGAGACTAGCGGGCCAGGTCGGGATACGCAGTATTTT. Protein: CAISETSGPGRDTQYF.